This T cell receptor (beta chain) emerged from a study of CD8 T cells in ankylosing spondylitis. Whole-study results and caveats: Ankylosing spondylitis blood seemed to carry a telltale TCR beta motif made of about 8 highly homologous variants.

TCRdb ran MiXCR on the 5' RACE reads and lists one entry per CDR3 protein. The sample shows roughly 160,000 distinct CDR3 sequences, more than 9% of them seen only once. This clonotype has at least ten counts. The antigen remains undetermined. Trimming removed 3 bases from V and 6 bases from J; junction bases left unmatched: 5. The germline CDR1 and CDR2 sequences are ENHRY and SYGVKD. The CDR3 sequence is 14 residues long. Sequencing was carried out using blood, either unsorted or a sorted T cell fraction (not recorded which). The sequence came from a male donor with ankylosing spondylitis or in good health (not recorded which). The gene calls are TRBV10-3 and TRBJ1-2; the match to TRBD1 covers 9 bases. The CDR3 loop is CAISDRTGDHGYTF. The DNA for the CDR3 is TGTGCCATCAGTGACCGGACAGGGGATCATGGCTACACCTTC.